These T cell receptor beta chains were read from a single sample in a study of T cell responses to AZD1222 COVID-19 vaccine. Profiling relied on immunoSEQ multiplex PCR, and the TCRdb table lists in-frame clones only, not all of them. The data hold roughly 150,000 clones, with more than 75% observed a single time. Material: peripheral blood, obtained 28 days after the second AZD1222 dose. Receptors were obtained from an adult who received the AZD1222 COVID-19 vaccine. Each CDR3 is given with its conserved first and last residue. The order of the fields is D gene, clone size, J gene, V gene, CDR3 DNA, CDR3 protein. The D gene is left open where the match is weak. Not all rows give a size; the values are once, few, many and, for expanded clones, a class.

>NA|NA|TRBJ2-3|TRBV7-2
TGTGCCAGCAGCTTATATACGCAGGATACGCAGTATTTT
CASSLYTQDTQYF
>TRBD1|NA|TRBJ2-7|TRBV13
TGTGCCAGCAGCCCTGACAGGGAGTCCCACGAGCAGTACTTC
CASSPDRESHEQYF
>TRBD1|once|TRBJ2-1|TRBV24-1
TGTGCCACCAGGGACAGGAGCAATGAGCAGTTCTTC
CATRDRSNEQFF
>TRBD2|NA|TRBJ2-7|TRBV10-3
TGTGCCATCAGGGCCGGGACTAGCGGGGGAGGAGACTACGAGCAGTACTTC
CAIRAGTSGGGDYEQYF
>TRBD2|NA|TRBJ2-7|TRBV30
TGTGCCTGGAGTGCCGGGACTAGCGGGGGGCCGGATTTATGTTTC
CAWSAGTSGGPDLCF
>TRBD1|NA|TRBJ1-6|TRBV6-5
TGTGCCAGCAGGCCGGGACAGGGGCGTTCACCCCTCCACTTT
CASRPGQGRSPLHF
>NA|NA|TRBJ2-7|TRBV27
TGTGCCAGCAGTTCTAGGGGAGGACCCTACGAGCAGTACTTC
CASSSRGGPYEQYF
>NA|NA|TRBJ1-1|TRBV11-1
TGTGCCAGCAGCTTAGCGCGGTACACTGAAGCTTTCTTT
CASSLARYTEAFF
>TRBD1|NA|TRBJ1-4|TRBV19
TGTGCCAGTAGAACCCGACAGGGTCGAGAAAAACTGTTTTTT
CASRTRQGREKLFF
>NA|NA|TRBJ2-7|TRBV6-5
TGTGCCAGCAATGCCCGGCTTTCTGGCGAGCAGTACTTC
CASNARLSGEQYF
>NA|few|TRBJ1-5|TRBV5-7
TGTGCCACCGTCGTCCGGCCACGGCACAATCAGCCCCAGCATTTT
CATVVRPRHNQPQHF
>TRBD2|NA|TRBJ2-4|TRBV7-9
TGTGCCAGCGCCTCCAACCCCACCGGGACTAGCCCCACGGGTCAGTACTTC
CASASNPTGTSPTGQYF
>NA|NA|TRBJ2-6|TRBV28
TGTGCCAGCAGTCCCTCACGCCCCGGGGCCAACGTCCTGACTTTC
CASSPSRPGANVLTF
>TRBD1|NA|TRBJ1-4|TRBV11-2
TGTGCCAGCAGCCAGCGACAGGGTTTTAATGAAAAACTGTTTTTT
CASSQRQGFNEKLFF
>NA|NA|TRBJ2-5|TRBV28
TGTGCCACCTCCAACCTCGGGGGTGGGGAGACCCAGTACTTC
CATSNLGGGETQYF
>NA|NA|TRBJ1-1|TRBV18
TGTGCCAGCTCACCGGGACACATGAACACTGAAGCTTTCTTT
CASSPGHMNTEAFF
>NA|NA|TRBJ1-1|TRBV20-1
TGCAGTGTTGCGGGGAACACTGAAGCTTTCTTT
CSVAGNTEAFF
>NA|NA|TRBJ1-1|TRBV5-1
TGCGCCAGCAGCTTTAACGGGGGGAACACTGAAGCTTTCTTT
CASSFNGGNTEAFF
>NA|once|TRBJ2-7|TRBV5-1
TGCGCCAGCAGCCCTAGTGCAGGGATCTACGAGCAGTACTTC
CASSPSAGIYEQYF
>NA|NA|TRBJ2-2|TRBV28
TGTGCCAGCAATGACTACACCGGGGAGCTGTTTTTT
CASNDYTGELFF
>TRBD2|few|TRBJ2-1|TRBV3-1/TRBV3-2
TGTGCCAGCAGACAAGCGGGGGGACGGGGCCATGAGCAGTTCTTC
CASRQAGGRGHEQFF
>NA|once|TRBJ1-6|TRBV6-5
TGTGCCAGCAGTTACGACGGGAGGGATCCCCTCCACTTT
CASSYDGRDPLHF
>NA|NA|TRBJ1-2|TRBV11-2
TGTGCCAGCAGCTTGGGGACTGACTATGGCTACACCTTC
CASSLGTDYGYTF
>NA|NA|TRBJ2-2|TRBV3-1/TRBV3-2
TGTGCCAGCAGCCGACCTGGGGTGACCGGGGAGCTGTTTTTT
CASSRPGVTGELFF
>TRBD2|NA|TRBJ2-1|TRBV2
TGTGCCAGCAGTGATTTTGCGGGGGGGCCGGGTGAGCAGTTCTTC
CASSDFAGGPGEQFF
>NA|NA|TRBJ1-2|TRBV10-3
TGTGCCATCAGTGGTGGCTTGTTGAGCTATGGCTACACCTTC
CAISGGLLSYGYTF
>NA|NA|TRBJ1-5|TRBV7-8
TGTGCCAGCAGCTTAGCGGTGAGCCGGGACTCCAATCAGCCCCAGCATTTT
CASSLAVSRDSNQPQHF
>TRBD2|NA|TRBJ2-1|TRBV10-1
TGCGCCAGCAGTGGGACTAGGGATAACAACAATGAGCAGTTCTTC
CASSGTRDNNNEQFF
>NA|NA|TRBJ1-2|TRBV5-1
TGCGCCAGCAGCGCCAGAACCTTAAACTATGGCTACACCTTC
CASSARTLNYGYTF
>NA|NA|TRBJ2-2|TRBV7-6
TGTGCCAGCAGCCGGGGCGGGGATACCGGGGAGCTGTTTTTT
CASSRGGDTGELFF
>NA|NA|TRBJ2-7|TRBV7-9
TGTGCCAGCAGCCCCGATATCATGCCCTACGAGCAGTACTTC
CASSPDIMPYEQYF
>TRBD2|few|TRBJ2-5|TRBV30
TGTGCCTGGAAACCGCGGGAGGCTCGGCAGACCCAGTACTTC
CAWKPREARQTQYF